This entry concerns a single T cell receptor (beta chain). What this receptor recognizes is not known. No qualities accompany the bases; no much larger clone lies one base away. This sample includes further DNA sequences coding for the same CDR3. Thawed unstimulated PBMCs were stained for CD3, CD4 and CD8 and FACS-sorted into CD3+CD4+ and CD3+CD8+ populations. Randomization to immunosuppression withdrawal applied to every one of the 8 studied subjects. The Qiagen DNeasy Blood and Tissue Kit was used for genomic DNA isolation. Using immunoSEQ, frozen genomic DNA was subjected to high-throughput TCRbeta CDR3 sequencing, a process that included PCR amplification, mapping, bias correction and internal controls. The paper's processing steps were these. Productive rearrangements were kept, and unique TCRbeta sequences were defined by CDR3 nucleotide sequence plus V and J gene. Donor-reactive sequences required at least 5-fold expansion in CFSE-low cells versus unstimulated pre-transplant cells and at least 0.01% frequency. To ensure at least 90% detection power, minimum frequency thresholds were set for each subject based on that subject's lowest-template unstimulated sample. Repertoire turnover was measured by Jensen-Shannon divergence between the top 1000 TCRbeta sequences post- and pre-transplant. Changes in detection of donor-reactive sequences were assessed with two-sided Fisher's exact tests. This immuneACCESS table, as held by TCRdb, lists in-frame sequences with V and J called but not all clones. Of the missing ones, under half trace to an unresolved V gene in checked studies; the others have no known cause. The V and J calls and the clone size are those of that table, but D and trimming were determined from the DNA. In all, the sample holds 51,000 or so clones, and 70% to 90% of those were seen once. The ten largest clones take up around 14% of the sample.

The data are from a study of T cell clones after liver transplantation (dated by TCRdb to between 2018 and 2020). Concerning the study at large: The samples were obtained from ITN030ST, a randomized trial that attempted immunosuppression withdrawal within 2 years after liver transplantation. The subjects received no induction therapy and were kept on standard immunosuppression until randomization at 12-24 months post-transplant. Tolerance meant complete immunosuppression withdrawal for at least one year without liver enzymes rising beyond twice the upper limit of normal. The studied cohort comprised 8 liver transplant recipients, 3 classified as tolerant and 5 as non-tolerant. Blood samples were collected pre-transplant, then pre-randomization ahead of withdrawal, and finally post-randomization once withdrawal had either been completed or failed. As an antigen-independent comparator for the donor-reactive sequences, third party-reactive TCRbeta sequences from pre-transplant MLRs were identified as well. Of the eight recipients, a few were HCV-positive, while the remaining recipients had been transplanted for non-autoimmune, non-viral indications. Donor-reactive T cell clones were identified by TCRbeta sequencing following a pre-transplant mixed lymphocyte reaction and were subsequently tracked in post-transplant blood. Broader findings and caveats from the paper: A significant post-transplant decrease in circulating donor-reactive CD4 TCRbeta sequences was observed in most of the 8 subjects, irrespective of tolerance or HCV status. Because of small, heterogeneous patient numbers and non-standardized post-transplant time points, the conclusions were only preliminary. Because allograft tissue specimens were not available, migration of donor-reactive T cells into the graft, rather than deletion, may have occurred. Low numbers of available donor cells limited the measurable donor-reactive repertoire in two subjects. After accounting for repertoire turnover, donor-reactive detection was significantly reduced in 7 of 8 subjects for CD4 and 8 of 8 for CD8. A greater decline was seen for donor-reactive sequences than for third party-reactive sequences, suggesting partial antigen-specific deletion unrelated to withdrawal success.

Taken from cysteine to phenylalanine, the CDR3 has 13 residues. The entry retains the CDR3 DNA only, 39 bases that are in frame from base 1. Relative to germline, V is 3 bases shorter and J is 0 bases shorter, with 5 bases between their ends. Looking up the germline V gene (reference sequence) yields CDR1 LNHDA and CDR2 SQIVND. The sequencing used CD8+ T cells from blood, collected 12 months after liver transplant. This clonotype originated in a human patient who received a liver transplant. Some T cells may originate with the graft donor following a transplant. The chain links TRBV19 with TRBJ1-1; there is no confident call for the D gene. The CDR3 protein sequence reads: CASSISLNTEAFF. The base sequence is TGTGCCAGTAGTATCTCTCTGAACACTGAAGCTTTCTTT.